What follows are 29 T cell receptor beta chains derived from one specimen sequenced in a study of cytomegalovirus exposure and HLA in healthy donors. With 60 Vbeta and 13 Jbeta primers, the PCR was carried out. Sequenced by immunoSEQ multiplex PCR; TCRdb stores in-frame clones only, minus some. Here the sample table reports 95,000 to 150,000 clones. The specimen sequenced was PBMCs. The receptors derive from a man aged 40-49 years in good health and CMV-seronegative.

Notes on this clone: Lacking the conserved final phenylalanine or tryptophan, this CDR3 likely reflects a read error. The limits of the CDR3 on the DNA are not certain, so only TCRdb's listed CDR3 is given. The chain recombines TRBV10-3 with TRBJ1-1; whether TRBD1, the table's D call, matches the DNA was not checked. From germline, CDR1 is ENHRY and CDR2 SYGVKD. The CDR3 has 12 amino acids, counting both end residues. CDR3 in amino acids: CAISGWGTGVLL.

The rearrangement uses TRBV11-3 and TRBJ1-4; 10 positions agree with TRBD1. V lost 4 bases and J lost 2; bases outside the gene matches: 4. CDR3 length: 16 residues. Germline-derived CDR1 and CDR2 are SGHNT and YENEEA. The CDR3 nucleotides read TGTGCCAGCAGCTCCGGACAGGGGGGGACTAATGAAAAACTGTTTTTT. As protein: CASSSGQGGTNEKLFF. The full variable domain, completed using reference TRBV11-3 and TRBJ1-4, is EAGVVQSPRYKIIEKKQPVAFWCNPISGHNTLYWYLQNLGQGPELLIRYENEEAVDDSQLPKDRFSAERLKGVDSTLKIQPAELGDSAVYLCASSSGQGGTNEKLFFGSGTQLSVL.

The chain links TRBV19 to TRBJ2-7; TRBD2 matches at 9 bases. Looked up from germline, CDR1 is LNHDA and CDR2 is SQIVND (reference sequence). The V segment lost 5 bases and the J segment 2 bases; nucleotides outside the gene matches: 7. This CDR3 has 15 residues. This CDR3 reads CASSSRGGATYEQYF. The CDR3 region has the DNA TGTGCCAGTAGTTCCCGCGGGGGGGCGACCTACGAGCAGTACTTC.

The chain combines TRBV7-9 with TRBJ2-7; 8 bases align to TRBD1. Germline assignment: CDR1 SEHNR and CDR2 FQNEAQ (reference sequence). The J segment lost 2 bases and the V segment lost 2 bases, leaving 5 bases of the junction unmatched. The CDR3 is made up of 15 amino acids. CDR3 residues: CASSLQGASAYEQYF. DNA of the CDR3: TGTGCCAGCAGCTTACAGGGGGCTAGTGCCTACGAGCAGTACTTC.

The CDR3 is CASSAIGTLSNYEQYF. The DNA for the CDR3 is TGCGCCAGCAGTGCAATAGGGACACTCAGCAACTACGAGCAGTACTTC. The chain employs TRBV10-2 and TRBJ2-7, with D maybe TRBD1 (6 bases). The germline gives CDR1 WSHSY, CDR2 SAAADI. The CDR3 consists of 16 residues. V was trimmed by 4 bases and J by 3 bases, leaving 19 bases between them.

The chain joins TRBV28 to TRBJ2-7; 9 positions match TRBD1. CDR3 length equals 16 residues. V lost 6 bases and J lost 2; bases outside the gene matches: 11. CDR1 MDHEN and CDR2 SYDVKM come from the germline V gene. CDR3 nucleotides: TGTGCCAGCAGAGGGGGACAGGGACAGCTTACCTACGAGCAGTACTTC. It encodes CASRGGQGQLTYEQYF.

The chain combines TRBV2 with TRBJ2-6, with a weak D call TRBD2 (6 bases). Germline CDR1 reads SNHLY; CDR2 reads FYNNEI. V lost 8 bases and J 1 base, leaving 9 bases between the germline ends. This CDR3 is 14 amino acids long. The chain's CDR3 is CASSGTSGANVLTF. CDR3 coding DNA: TGTGCCAGCTCGGGGACTTCTGGGGCCAACGTCCTGACTTTC.

The J gene is TRBJ1-5, the V gene TRBV5-1; a weak D match, TRBD1 (6 bases). Germline loops: CDR1 SGHRS, CDR2 YFSETQ. Trimming stripped 6 bases from V and 0 bases from J, with 13 bases between. CDR3 length: 15 amino acids. The chain's CDR3 is CASKEGGGSNQPQHF. In DNA form, the CDR3 reads TGCGCCAGCAAAGAGGGGGGGGGTAGCAATCAGCCCCAGCATTTT.

The chain carries TRBV7-2 and TRBJ1-5; tentative D call: TRBD1 (6 bases). Trimming left V 7 bases short and J 4 bases short, with 11 bases between. This CDR3 spans 13 amino acids. Germline V CDR1 and CDR2: SGHTA, FQGNSA. The CDR3, as DNA: TGTGCCAGCACCAGGGGAGATAATCAGCCCCAGCATTTT. Protein: CASTRGDNQPQHF.

The chain uses TRBV6-4 and TRBJ1-2; 8 nucleotides agree with TRBD1. CDR1 and CDR2 from the germline V gene are MRHNA and SNTAGT. The CDR3 contains 14 residues. J gave up 5 bases and V 11 bases, and 13 bases lay outside the gene matches. The CDR3 nucleotides read TGTGCCCCCTCCCTCGGACAGGGCCATTATGGCTACACCTTC. Translation: CAPSLGQGHYGYTF.

The CDR3 here is CASSLGQSSGNTIYF. CDR3 in DNA: TGTGCCAGTAGTTTGGGCCAATCCTCTGGAAACACCATATATTTT. The chain carries TRBV19 and TRBJ1-3; D gene ambiguous. The CDR3 runs 15 residues. The V end lost 5 bases, the J end lost 0 bases, and 11 bases lay between the germline ends. CDR1 and CDR2 from the germline V gene are LNHDA and SQIVND (reference sequence).

CDR3 residues: CASRVGTEAFF. For the CDR3, the DNA is TGTGCCAGCAGGGTCGGGACTGAAGCTTTCTTT. The genes are TRBV28 and TRBJ1-1; D ambiguous. Trimming removed 6 bases from V and 5 bases from J, with 7 bases in between. From germline, CDR1 is MDHEN and CDR2 SYDVKM. The CDR3 length is 11 residues.

The rearrangement uses TRBV2 and TRBJ2-4; D perhaps matches TRBD2 (5 bases). Trimming removed 7 bases from V and 6 bases from J, with 19 bases in between. Germline CDR1 and CDR2: SNHLY and FYNNEI. The CDR3 has 15 amino acids. CDR3 in DNA: TGTGCCAGCACCCCAAGGGTGGGAGTCACAAACATTCAGTACTTC. It specifies CASTPRVGVTNIQYF.

The rearrangement joins TRBV6-5 to TRBJ1-2; D is unclear. The CDR3 runs to 13 residues. Trimming shortened V by 5 bases and J by 3 bases, and 10 bases separated the two germline ends. Germline V gene lookup returns CDR1 MNHEY and CDR2 SVGAGI. CDR3 sequence: CASSPGMDYGYTF. The CDR3 DNA sequence: TGTGCCAGCAGTCCGGGGATGGACTATGGCTACACCTTC.

This sequence joins TRBV2 and TRBJ2-1; D is perhaps TRBD2 (5 bases). Germline CDR1 and CDR2: SNHLY and FYNNEI. V was trimmed by 4 bases and J by 0 bases, leaving 10 bases between them. The CDR3 length is 15 residues. Here the CDR3 reads CASSGERSSYNEQFF. In DNA, the CDR3 is TGTGCCAGCAGTGGAGAGCGGAGCTCCTACAATGAGCAGTTCTTC.

The gene calls are TRBV2 and TRBJ2-7; 7 bases are a match to TRBD1. The germline CDR1 and CDR2 sequences are SNHLY and FYNNEI. J lost 1 base, V lost 8 bases, and 2 bases had no gene match. The CDR3 totals 12 residues. The CDR3 here is CASQGESYEQYF. As DNA, the CDR3 is TGTGCCAGCCAGGGGGAGTCCTACGAGCAGTACTTC.

The chain is built from TRBV28 and TRBJ1-2, with D perhaps matching TRBD1 (6 bases). The germline CDR1 and CDR2 sequences are MDHEN and SYDVKM. The CDR3 runs to 15 residues. The ends were cut back, 3 bases at V and 6 bases at J, with 17 bases in the middle. For the CDR3, the DNA is TGTGCCAGCAGTTTGGCTGCGGGGGCCAGGGATGGCTACACCTTC. It specifies CASSLAAGARDGYTF.

The rearrangement joins TRBV27 to TRBJ2-7; 10 bases line up with TRBD1. There are 15 residues in the CDR3. Looked up from germline, CDR1 is MNHEY and CDR2 is SMNVEV (reference sequence). With V trimmed by 1 base and J by 4 bases, 4 bases remained unmatched. CDR3 bases: TGTGCCAGCAGTTTATTTTGGGACAGGGGATACGAGCAGTACTTC. It specifies CASSLFWDRGYEQYF.

The V call is TRBV19, the J call TRBJ2-1; tentative D call: TRBD1 (6 bases). Germline V gives CDR1 LNHDA, CDR2 SQIVND (reference sequence). V gave up 2 bases and J gave up 4 bases, with 9 bases separating them. This CDR3 has 14 residues. The CDR3 nucleotides are TGTGCCAGTAGTATACAGGGGTTTTACAATGAGCAGTTCTTC. Amino acid sequence: CASSIQGFYNEQFF.

The V gene is TRBV6-1, the J gene TRBJ2-2; 10 bases fit TRBD2. The CDR3 covers 19 residues. V dropped 1 base and J dropped 5; count of bases not matched to a gene: 13. Germline V gene lookup returns CDR1 MNHNS and CDR2 SASEGT. CDR3 coding DNA: TGTGCCAGCAGTGAAGTTGGCGTTTTAGGACTAGCGGATACCGGGGAGCTGTTTTTT. Amino acids: CASSEVGVLGLADTGELFF.

The genes are TRBV7-5 and TRBJ1-5. TRBV7-5 is a pseudogene locus. The CDR3 length is 11 residues. The CDR3, as DNA: TGTGCCCCGGGGGGCAATCAGCCCCAGCATTTT. Encoded protein: CAPGGNQPQHF.

The CDR3 coding sequence is TGTGCCAGCAGCTTGAGCCCGGATGAAAAACTGTTTTTT. The encoded protein is CASSLSPDEKLFF. The chain employs TRBV11-2 and TRBJ1-4; no definite D call. Germline-derived CDR1 and CDR2 are SGHAT and FQNNGV. This CDR3 has 13 residues. Trimming stripped 3 bases from V and 6 bases from J, with 8 bases between.

This chain joins TRBV13 and TRBJ2-7; D may be TRBD2 (5 bases). The CDR3 has 15 residues. The germline V gene has CDR1 PRHDT and CDR2 FYEKMQ (reference sequence). The germline V and J ends were trimmed by 3 bases and 6 bases, with 18 bases remaining between them. CDR3 nucleotides: TGTGCCAGCAGCTTGACGAAGGAGGCCCCCGGCGAGCAGTACTTC. It yields the protein CASSLTKEAPGEQYF.

The gene calls are TRBV10-3 and TRBJ2-5; 9 bases align to TRBD2. There are 16 residues in the CDR3. CDR1 is ENHRY, CDR2 SYGVKD, per germline. V gave up 5 bases and J gave up 2 bases; unmatched junction bases: 9. CDR3 sequence: CAISKTASGAQETQYF. The CDR3 coding sequence is TGTGCCATCAGTAAAACCGCTAGCGGGGCACAAGAGACCCAGTACTTC.

The chain has TRBV5-6 and TRBJ2-3, with TRBD1 as a possible D gene (6 bases). The CDR3 covers 16 residues. The germline V gene has CDR1 SGHDT and CDR2 YYEEEE. V dropped 2 bases and J dropped 0 bases, with 13 bases sitting between them. The CDR3 reads CASSFGGGRSTDTQYF. In DNA, the CDR3 is TGTGCCAGCAGCTTTGGGGGCGGAAGGAGCACAGATACGCAGTATTTT.

The chain joins TRBV27 to TRBJ2-7, with a tentative D call TRBD2 (7 bases). The CDR3 runs to 19 residues. V lost 3 bases, J lost 0 bases, and 24 bases lay in between. CDR1 MNHEY and CDR2 SMNVEV come from the germline V gene (reference sequence). Written as DNA, the CDR3 is TGTGCCAGCAGTTTGTGGGGGGGGACAATACTCGCCTCCTCCTACGAGCAGTACTTC. Its translation: CASSLWGGTILASSYEQYF.

Written as DNA, the CDR3 is TGTGCCAGCAGCCCGATGGACAGGCCCTACGAGCAGTACTTC. Translation gives CASSPMDRPYEQYF. V is TRBV5-6 and J is TRBJ2-7, with 7 bases that match TRBD1. V gave up 4 bases and J gave up 2 bases; unmatched junction bases: 6. The CDR3 consists of 14 residues. In germline, CDR1 is SGHDT, CDR2 YYEEEE.

The chain has TRBV11-2 and TRBJ2-3, with D maybe TRBD2 (5 bases). Germline-derived CDR1 and CDR2 are SGHAT and FQNNGV. CDR3 length: 16 residues. V lost 1 base, J lost 0 bases, and 11 bases lay in between. CDR3 region: CASSLGAARSTDTQYF. In DNA form, the CDR3 reads TGTGCCAGCAGCTTAGGAGCGGCGAGGAGCACAGATACGCAGTATTTT.

This sequence joins TRBV2 and TRBJ2-1; D call uncertain. The V gene lost 8 bases and the J gene lost 6 bases, with 8 bases spanning the gap. CDR3 size: 11 residues. The germline gives CDR1 SNHLY, CDR2 FYNNEI. The CDR3 DNA is TGTGCCAGCTCCTTTTTCAATGAGCAGTTCTTC. Its protein product is CASSFFNEQFF.